What follows are 20 T cell receptor beta chains derived from one specimen sequenced in a study of Graves' ophthalmopathy and Graves' hyperthyroidism (dated by TCRdb to 2016 to 2019). These reads were obtained on an Illumina HiSeq 2000. For repertoire sequencing, the TCR beta CDR3 regions were amplified from RNA transcripts. The first round of RT-PCR was done with HTBI primers and the Qiagen OneStep RT-PCR kit, and was followed by a second round of multiplex PCR, then size selection and purification. Starting from the raw public reads, TCRdb applied fastp trimming at Q25, assembled clones with MiXCR and retained in-frame beta chains. Rows with a matching CDR3 protein are joined into one entry that keeps the most common DNA and genes. The sample yields about 340,000 distinct CDR3 sequences; roughly 16% were counted once. The ten largest clones add up to around 12% of the sample. The specimen sequenced was peripheral blood. The receptors shown here come from an adult man with Graves' ophthalmopathy.

This clonotype occurred many times. This chain uses TRBV4-1 with TRBJ1-3, with D tentatively TRBD1 (6 bases). The CDR3 runs to 16 residues. CDR1 MGHRA and CDR2 YSYEKL come from the germline V gene. V dropped 0 bases and J dropped 2 bases, with 11 bases sitting between them. The DNA for the CDR3 is TGCGCCAGCAGCCAAGACCGCAGGGGAACTGGAAACACCATATATTTT. Protein sequence: CASSQDRRGTGNTIYF.

In its sample, this clonotype was seen many times. This chain uses TRBV4-2 with TRBJ1-3; D remains unclear. V was shortened by 0 bases and J by 3 bases, with 9 bases between the two germline ends. Germline V CDR1 and CDR2: LGHNA, YNFKEQ. This CDR3 is 15 amino acids long. This chain's CDR3 is CASSQDLGYGNTIYF. The CDR3 coding sequence is TGTGCCAGCAGCCAAGATCTAGGATATGGAAACACCATATATTTT.

There are many counts of this clonotype. The chain has TRBV6-1 and TRBJ2-5; 9 nucleotides line up with TRBD1. Germline CDR1 is MNHNS and CDR2 is SASEGT. This CDR3 contains 15 residues. Trimming took 4 bases from V and 2 from J; bases not matched to a gene: 5. This CDR3 reads CASSAGTGRQETQYF. The CDR3, as DNA: TGTGCCAGCAGTGCTGGGACAGGGCGACAAGAGACCCAGTACTTC.

The V and J genes are TRBV28 and TRBJ2-7, with D maybe TRBD2 (5 bases). Per the germline V gene, CDR1 is MDHEN and CDR2 is SYDVKM. This CDR3 spans 14 amino acids. Trimming stripped 3 bases from V and 5 bases from J, with 14 bases between. This CDR3 is CASSLIAIPHEQYF. CDR3 bases: TGTGCCAGCAGTTTGATAGCGATCCCTCACGAGCAGTACTTC.

This clonotype has ten or more counts. The chain is built from TRBV2 and TRBJ1-5, with D perhaps TRBD1 (5 bases). Germline V gene sequence: CDR1 SNHLY, CDR2 FYNNEI. The germline V and J ends were trimmed by 5 bases and 6 bases, with 14 bases remaining between them. The CDR3 loop spans 14 amino acids. CDR3 residues: CASSLGQATQPQHF. CDR3 nucleotide sequence: TGTGCCAGCAGTTTAGGACAAGCAACTCAGCCCCAGCATTTT.

The chain employs TRBV4-2 and TRBJ1-2, with D hard to call. Deletions cut 5 bases from V and 0 bases from J, with 16 bases between. Germline V gene sequence: CDR1 LGHNA, CDR2 YNFKEQ. The CDR3 is 16 residues long. The CDR3 is CASSEGIGTANYGYTF. CDR3 bases: TGTGCCAGCAGCGAGGGAATAGGCACCGCTAACTATGGCTACACCTTC.

The table lists this clonotype with many counts. This sequence joins TRBV6-5 and TRBJ2-7, with D tentatively TRBD2 (7 bases). CDR3 length: 17 residues. Trimming cost V 2 bases and J 2 bases, with 19 bases left between them. Per germline, CDR1 MNHEY and CDR2 SVGAGI. The CDR3 loop is CASSYRRGANSAYEQYF. CDR3 sequence (DNA): TGTGCCAGCAGTTACCGCCGGGGGGCGAATAGCGCCTACGAGCAGTACTTC.

This clonotype was detected only a few times. In DNA, the CDR3 is TGCGCCAGCAGCATGTCGACAGGCTCCTTCTACGAGCAGTACTTC. Protein sequence: CASSMSTGSFYEQYF. The chain couples TRBV5-1 to TRBJ2-7; possible D gene TRBD1, 6 bases. V was clipped by 4 bases and J by 3 bases, with 17 bases between them. Looked up from germline, CDR1 is SGHRS and CDR2 is YFSETQ. This CDR3 region has 15 residues.

This clonotype has a count of ten or more. V gene TRBV24-1 combines with J gene TRBJ2-4; D remains unclear. This CDR3 has 14 residues. V was cut by 4 bases and J by 7 bases, with 13 bases left in between. Germline V lookup: CDR1 KGHDR, CDR2 SFDVKD. The CDR3 region is CATSEPGQSNIQYF. As DNA, the CDR3 is TGTGCCACCAGTGAACCCGGCCAGTCGAACATTCAGTACTTC.

This clonotype was picked up many times. V and J are TRBV19 and TRBJ1-1; possible D gene TRBD1, 5 bases. The germline V gene has CDR1 LNHDA and CDR2 SQIVND (reference sequence). The CDR3 has 15 amino acids. Trimming removed 1 base from V and 5 bases from J, with 14 bases in between. As DNA, the CDR3 is TGTGCCAGTAGTATAGCCCGGGGGGAGCGGACTGAAGCTTTCTTT. It translates to CASSIARGERTEAFF.

This clonotype appeared a few times. The chain uses TRBV11-1 and TRBJ1-3; the D gene is possibly TRBD1 (6 bases). The V end was cut by 5 bases, the J end by 0 bases, with 11 bases between. The CDR3 covers 15 residues. Germline loops: CDR1 SGHAT, CDR2 FQDESV (reference sequence). The CDR3 is CASSPQGISGNTIYF. Written as DNA, the CDR3 is TGTGCCAGCAGCCCACAGGGAATCTCTGGAAACACCATATATTTT.

The V call is TRBV12-3 or TRBV12-4, the J call TRBJ1-1; D remains ambiguous. The CDR3 sequence is 12 residues long. Between the trimmed V and J ends, which lost 6 bases and 6 bases, there was a span of 11 bases. CDR3 sequence: CASSSNKAEAFF. The CDR3 bases are TGTGCCAGCAGCTCTAACAAGGCTGAAGCTTTCTTT.

This clonotype came up many times. The V call is TRBV20-1, the J call TRBJ1-1, with 7 bases aligning to TRBD1. Germline V gene data show CDR1 as DFQATT and CDR2 as SNEGSKA (reference sequence). The V gene end was trimmed by 4 bases and the J gene end by 11 bases; junction bases not matched to a gene: 10. CDR3 length: 12 residues. The CDR3 nucleotides are TGCAGTGCTAATTTTGGCAGGGGGGGGGCTTTCTTT. Residues: CSANFGRGGAFF.

This clonotype was picked up many times. V gene TRBV6-2 or TRBV6-3 combines with J gene TRBJ2-7; D is perhaps TRBD1 or TRBD2 (5 bases each). Deletions cut 11 bases from V and 9 bases from J, with 23 bases between. CDR3 length: 13 residues. Germline-derived CDR1 and CDR2 are MNHEY and SVGEGT. This CDR3 is CAAAVTWGTAQYF. The DNA of the CDR3 is TGTGCCGCAGCAGTTACGTGGGGGACCGCGCAGTACTTC.

There are many counts of this clonotype. The chain uses TRBV7-2 and TRBJ2-3, with D tentatively TRBD1 or TRBD2 (5 bases each). V was cut by 9 bases and J by 1 base, with 14 bases left in between. This CDR3 spans 14 amino acids. Germline-derived CDR1 and CDR2 are SGHTA and FQGNSA. CDR3: CASVLVGGTDTQYF. The CDR3 DNA reads as TGTGCCAGTGTTCTCGTGGGGGGCACAGATACGCAGTATTTT.

By sample fraction, this clonotype is medium-sized. V is TRBV6-2 or TRBV6-3 and J is TRBJ2-7; D is perhaps TRBD2 (6 bases). Germline values: CDR1 MNHEY, CDR2 SVGEGT. V lost 0 bases and J lost 0, with 9 bases in between. The CDR3 runs 15 residues. CDR3 protein: CASSYSRDFSYEQYF. CDR3 DNA: TGTGCCAGCAGTTACTCCAGGGACTTCTCCTACGAGCAGTACTTC.

This clonotype was seen at least ten times. The chain has TRBV7-2 and TRBJ2-7, with D possibly matching TRBD2 (6 bases). The CDR3 runs to 14 residues. Germline V gene data show CDR1 as SGHTA and CDR2 as FQGNSA. Deletions cut 4 bases from V and 5 bases from J, with 15 bases between. CDR3 DNA sequence: TGTGCCAGCAGCTATTCCTCGGGCGGGAACGAGCAGTACTTC. Protein product: CASSYSSGGNEQYF.

This clonotype was recorded at least ten times. V usage is TRBV6-2 or TRBV6-3 and J usage is TRBJ1-6; D is undetermined. The CDR3 is 15 residues long. CDR1 MNHEY and CDR2 SVGEGT come from the germline V gene. Trimming removed 0 bases from V and 7 bases from J, with 10 bases in between. The DNA for the CDR3 is TGTGCCAGCAGTTACTCGGGCAGAAACAATTCACCCCTCCACTTT. Translated: CASSYSGRNNSPLHF.

This chain uses TRBV7-9 with TRBJ2-5; 7 bases align to TRBD1. V was pared by 5 bases and J by 5 bases, with 8 bases of the junction left unmatched. Germline CDR1 is SEHNR and CDR2 is FQNEAQ (reference sequence). This CDR3 is 14 amino acids long. Here the CDR3 DNA reads TGTGCCAGCAGCCAAAAGGGGGCCCCGGAGACCCAGTACTTC. Encoded protein: CASSQKGAPETQYF.

There are many counts of this clonotype. The chain recombines TRBV4-2 with TRBJ2-4; tentative D call: TRBD2 (5 bases). This CDR3 is 14 amino acids long. The germline V gene encodes CDR1 LGHNA and CDR2 YNFKEQ. The ends were cut back, 0 bases at V and 7 bases at J, with 10 bases in the middle. The CDR3 DNA is TGTGCCAGCAGCCAAGAGCGGCTAGCTAACATTCAGTACTTC. Its protein product is CASSQERLANIQYF.